These 8 T cell receptor beta chains originate from one sample sequenced in a study of CD8 T cells in Susac syndrome. The authors reverse transcribed roughly 0.5 to 1 ug RNA with random hexamers. TCRdb reprocessed the immunoSEQ multiplex PCR reads with MiXCR, giving one entry per CDR3 protein. The profile shows about 300,000 distinct CDR3 sequences, roughly 90% of them singletons. Specimen: CD8+ T cells from PBMCs. The receptors come from a human donor with multiple sclerosis.

The V and J genes are TRBV6-2 or TRBV6-3 and TRBJ1-2; possibly TRBD1 for D (5 bases). Trimming stripped 6 bases from V and 8 bases from J, with 13 bases between. Germline-derived CDR1 and CDR2 are MNHEY and SVGEGT. This CDR3 spans 12 amino acids. The CDR3 sequence is CASSPDTQGYTF. In nucleotides, the CDR3 is TGTGCCAGCAGCCCGGACACGCAAGGCTACACCTTC.

The rearrangement joins TRBV29-1 to TRBJ2-5; D possibly uses TRBD1 or TRBD2 (6 bases each). The CDR3 extends over 19 amino acids. The germline V and J ends were trimmed by 5 bases and 1 base, with 29 bases remaining between them. Germline V gene sequence: CDR1 SQVTM, CDR2 ANQGSEA. The CDR3 reads CSVPYPDLPDGGPQETQYF. For the CDR3, the DNA is TGCAGCGTTCCTTACCCTGACCTCCCCGACGGGGGCCCCCAAGAGACCCAGTACTTC.

CDR3 residues: CASSPRMFEQFF. The CDR3 bases are TGTGCCAGCAGCCCGCGAATGTTTGAGCAGTTCTTC. V is TRBV12-3 or TRBV12-4 and J is TRBJ2-1, with D uncertain. The CDR3 contains 12 residues. V lost 6 bases and J 9 bases, leaving 12 bases between the germline ends.

The chain recombines TRBV7-2 with TRBJ2-7; the match to TRBD1 covers 8 bases. CDR3 length equals 16 residues. CDR1 is SGHTA and CDR2 is FQGNSA in the germline V gene. With V trimmed by 4 bases and J by 6 bases, 14 bases remained unmatched. CDR3: CASSSLTGGFNPEQYF. Written as DNA, the CDR3 is TGTGCCAGCAGCTCACTCACAGGGGGTTTTAACCCCGAGCAGTACTTC.

V gene TRBV4-3 combines with J gene TRBJ1-4; unclear D gene. V lost 1 base and J lost 5, with 5 bases in between. The CDR3 totals 13 residues. CDR1 and CDR2 from the germline V gene are LGHNA and YSLEER. The chain's CDR3 is CASSQVQNEKLFF. The DNA of the CDR3 is TGCGCCAGCAGCCAAGTACAGAATGAAAAACTGTTTTTT.

The V call is TRBV9, the J call TRBJ1-2; tentative D call: TRBD1 (5 bases). The germline V and J ends were trimmed by 3 bases and 3 bases, with 9 bases remaining between them. The CDR3 extends over 13 amino acids. The germline CDR1 and CDR2 sequences are SGDLS and YYNGEE. The CDR3, as DNA: TGTGCCAGCAGCGGAGGGGAGCACTATGGCTACACCTTC. Its protein is CASSGGEHYGYTF.

The J gene is TRBJ2-7, the V gene TRBV12-3 or TRBV12-4; D ambiguous. The CDR3 contains 13 residues. V lost 2 bases and J 4 bases, leaving 9 bases between the germline ends. The CDR3, as DNA: TGTGCCAGCAGTTTACGACGGCTTTACGAGCAGTACTTC. It specifies CASSLRRLYEQYF.

A remark on this clonotype: The conserved phenylalanine or tryptophan normally closing the CDR3 is absent here, so this likely arose from a read error. This rearrangement joins TRBV7-6 to TRBJ2-7; possibly TRBD2 for D (5 bases). V gave up 3 bases and J gave up 0 bases, with 12 bases separating them. The CDR3 sequence is 15 residues long. The germline V gene encodes CDR1 SGHVS and CDR2 FNYEAQ. This chain's CDR3 is CASSFSDSSSYEQYL. Here the CDR3 DNA reads TGTGCCAGCAGCTTTTCGGACTCGAGCTCCTACGAGCAGTACCTC.